Listed here are 25 T cell receptor beta chains from one sample, sequenced in a study of blood T cell repertoires in COVID-19. The data were produced by immunoSEQ multiplex PCR, yet TCRdb's version contains in-frame clones alone and is incomplete. The table includes 85,000 to 95,000 clones, around 88% detected once. Sequencing was done on a sample of peripheral blood. The source of these receptors is a human donor in a cohort sampled during active COVID-19.

The rearrangement links TRBV19 to TRBJ2-1; the match to TRBD2 covers 12 bases. This CDR3 comprises 20 residues. V lost 3 bases to trimming and J lost 6 bases; unmatched junction nucleotides: 18. Germline V gene lookup returns CDR1 LNHDA and CDR2 SQIVND (reference sequence). The CDR3 sequence is CASSMREILLAGGPFNEQFF. CDR3 nucleotides: TGTGCCAGTAGTATGAGGGAAATACTTCTAGCGGGGGGGCCCTTCAATGAGCAGTTCTTC.

The chain uses TRBV4-2 and TRBJ2-7; possible D gene TRBD2, 5 bases. The germline V and J ends were trimmed by 0 bases and 2 bases, with 14 bases remaining between them. CDR1 and CDR2 from the germline V gene are LGHNA and YNFKEQ. The CDR3 extends over 16 amino acids. The CDR3 DNA sequence: TGTGCCAGCAGCCAAGAATACGGCGGGTGGGCCTACGAGCAGTACTTC. This codes for CASSQEYGGWAYEQYF.

This chain links TRBV6-5 with TRBJ1-4; 9 bases align to TRBD1. The germline V gene encodes CDR1 MNHEY and CDR2 SVGAGI. Germline trimming cut 2 bases from V and 8 bases from J; bases unmatched to any gene: 6. The CDR3 consists of 15 residues. CDR3 loop: CASSYPGQGGEKLFF. In DNA, the CDR3 is TGTGCCAGCAGTTACCCGGGACAGGGAGGGGAAAAACTGTTTTTT.

The chain recombines TRBV6-2 or TRBV6-3 with TRBJ2-3; 8 positions match TRBD2. The germline V gene has CDR1 MNHEY and CDR2 SVGEGT. The CDR3 contains 14 residues. Losses at the gene ends were 6 bases for V and 0 bases for J; bases not matched to a gene: 2. In DNA, the CDR3 is TGTGCCAGCAGCCCTAGCGGGAGCACAGATACGCAGTATTTT. Its translation is CASSPSGSTDTQYF.

The V and J genes are TRBV12-3 or TRBV12-4 and TRBJ2-7, with D maybe TRBD1 (5 bases). This CDR3 spans 12 amino acids. Deletions cut 6 bases from V and 6 bases from J, with 12 bases between. This CDR3 is CASRGRTGEQYF. The CDR3 bases are TGTGCCAGCAGGGGAAGAACAGGCGAGCAGTACTTC.

CDR3 coding DNA: TGTGCCAGCAGCTCCAATGTAGCGGGGGCCTACAATGAGCAGTTCTTC. This gives the protein CASSSNVAGAYNEQFF. The chain employs TRBV7-8 and TRBJ2-1, with 9 bases fitting TRBD2. The CDR3 runs to 16 residues. The V gene end was trimmed by 4 bases and the J gene end by 2 bases; junction bases not matched to a gene: 6. Germline loops: CDR1 SGHVS, CDR2 FQNEAQ. The full variable domain, completed using reference TRBV7-8 and TRBJ2-1, is GAGVSQSPRYKVAKRGQDVALRCDPISGHVSLFWYQQALGQGPEFLTYFQNEAQLDKSGLPSDRFFAERPEGSVSTLKIQRTQQEDSAVYLCASSSNVAGAYNEQFFGPGTRLTVL.

The chain combines TRBV20-1 with TRBJ2-5; 8 bases match TRBD2. Losses at the gene ends were 3 bases for V and 7 bases for J; bases not matched to a gene: 7. The V gene's germline CDR1 is DFQATT and CDR2 SNEGSKA (reference sequence). The CDR3 loop spans 13 amino acids. The CDR3 loop reads CSASTSGRATQYF. CDR3 sequence (DNA): TGCAGTGCTAGTACTAGCGGCCGGGCGACCCAGTACTTC.

The genes are TRBV3-1 (or the pseudogene TRBV3-2) and TRBJ1-2; D might be TRBD1 (6 bases). This CDR3 comprises 16 residues. With 0 bases removed from V and 2 bases from J, the gap between germline ends came to 13 bases. CDR1 and CDR2 from the germline V gene are LGHDT and YNNKEL (reference sequence). This CDR3 reads CASSQDCFGQNYGYTF. The CDR3 DNA follows: TGTGCCAGCAGCCAAGATTGTTTTGGACAGAACTATGGCTACACCTTC.

The CDR3 spells CASSSGRISNQPQHF. In DNA, the CDR3 is TGTGCCAGTAGTAGTGGGAGGATTAGCAATCAGCCCCAGCATTTT. V usage is TRBV19 and J usage is TRBJ1-5, with no clear D. V gave up 4 bases and J gave up 0 bases, with 10 bases separating them. The V gene's germline CDR1 is LNHDA and CDR2 SQIVND (reference sequence). CDR3 length equals 15 residues.

The gene calls are TRBV28 and TRBJ1-1, with no clear D. This CDR3 is 14 amino acids long. V was trimmed by 3 bases and J by 0 bases, leaving 8 bases between them. The germline gives CDR1 MDHEN, CDR2 SYDVKM. The CDR3 nucleotides are TGTGCCAGCAGTTTGGGCCGTATGAACACTGAAGCTTTCTTT. Its translation: CASSLGRMNTEAFF. Looking up the rest from reference TRBV28 and TRBJ1-1 gives the full variable domain: DVKVTQSSRYLVKRTGEKVFLECVQDMDHENMFWYRQDPGLGLRLIYFSYDVKMKEKGDIPEGYSVSREKKERFSLILESASTNQTSMYLCASSLGRMNTEAFFGQGTRLTVV.

The chain has TRBV3-1 (or the pseudogene TRBV3-2) and TRBJ1-4, with 9 bases fitting TRBD1. The V and J ends lost 2 bases and 8 bases, in that order; junction bases with no gene match: 6. There are 15 residues in the CDR3. CDR1 is LGHDT, CDR2 YNNKEL, per germline (reference sequence). The chain's CDR3 is CASSQQTGGSEKLFF. For the CDR3, the DNA is TGTGCCAGCAGCCAACAGACAGGGGGTAGCGAAAAACTGTTTTTT.

The chain combines TRBV5-4 with TRBJ2-7, with D perhaps TRBD2 (5 bases). From germline, CDR1 is SGHNT and CDR2 YYREEE (reference sequence). The CDR3 runs 12 residues. V was cut by 4 bases and J by 6 bases, with 11 bases left in between. The CDR3 here is CASSVVEGEQYF. The CDR3 coding sequence is TGTGCCAGCAGCGTTGTAGAGGGCGAGCAGTACTTC.

This chain joins TRBV6-4 and TRBJ2-2; D unresolved. This CDR3 contains 13 residues. The V end was cut by 1 base, the J end by 7 bases, with 7 bases between. Germline CDR1 reads MRHNA; CDR2 reads SNTAGT. The DNA for the CDR3 is TGTGCCAGCAGTGACTTCTACGGCGGGGAGCTGTTTTTT. This sequence encodes CASSDFYGGELFF.

CDR3 in amino acids: CASSPLVAGGYNEQFF. CDR3 in DNA: TGTGCCAGTAGTCCCTTGGTAGCGGGGGGGTACAATGAGCAGTTCTTC. The V and J genes are TRBV19 and TRBJ2-1; TRBD2 aligns across 11 bases. Germline values: CDR1 LNHDA, CDR2 SQIVND (reference sequence). J was trimmed by 4 bases and V by 5 bases; bases with no gene match: 7. The CDR3 extends over 16 amino acids.

The CDR3 region has the DNA TGTGCCAGCAGCTTGACAGGGGGTTTACACGAGCAGTACTTC. It encodes CASSLTGGLHEQYF. The chain joins TRBV5-6 to TRBJ2-7; TRBD1 matches 8 bases. The germline CDR1 and CDR2 sequences are SGHDT and YYEEEE. This CDR3 contains 14 residues. V lost 1 base, J lost 5 bases, and 5 bases stayed unmatched.

This clone has more than one count but fewer than ten. The chain couples TRBV7-9 to TRBJ1-1; 7 bases fit TRBD1. Trimming cost V 2 bases and J 10 bases; bases outside gene matches: 10. The CDR3 is 14 residues long. CDR1 and CDR2 from the germline V gene are SEHNR and FQNEAQ (reference sequence). The CDR3 is CASSLLGTDLRAFF. The DNA for the CDR3 is TGTGCCAGCAGCTTACTCGGGACAGACCTGAGAGCTTTCTTT. Looking up the rest from reference TRBV7-9 and TRBJ1-1 gives the full variable domain: DTGVSQNPRHKITKRGQNVTFRCDPISEHNRLYWYRQTLGQGPEFLTYFQNEAQLEKSRLLSDRFSAERPKGSFSTLEIQRTEQGDSAMYLCASSLLGTDLRAFFGQGTRLTVV.

CDR3 coding DNA: TGTGCCAGCAGCTTAGCCTTAAATTCACCCCTCCACTTT. This sequence encodes CASSLALNSPLHF. The V gene is TRBV11-2, the J gene TRBJ1-6, with D hard to call. V lost 1 base to trimming and J lost 7 bases, with 5 bases between them. The V gene's germline CDR1 is SGHAT and CDR2 FQNNGV. The CDR3 runs to 13 residues.

The chain combines TRBV4-3 with TRBJ1-4; perhaps TRBD1 as D (5 bases). The CDR3 sequence is 15 residues long. The germline V gene has CDR1 LGHNA and CDR2 YSLEER. Trimming removed 0 bases from V and 7 bases from J, with 12 bases in between. The CDR3 sequence: CASSQDLGRREKLFF. The CDR3 nucleotides are TGCGCCAGCAGCCAAGATCTGGGGCGACGTGAAAAACTGTTTTTT.

This chain connects TRBV6-2 or TRBV6-3 to TRBJ2-7, with TRBD2 matching over 10 bases. From germline, CDR1 is MNHEY and CDR2 SVGEGT. The CDR3 covers 16 residues. V trimming: 5 bases; J trimming: 3 bases; junction bases outside the gene matches: 10. CDR3 amino acids: CASSPTLLAGIYEQYF. The DNA for the CDR3 is TGTGCCAGCAGTCCGACTCTACTAGCGGGGATCTACGAGCAGTACTTC.

This clone came up a few times. The chain joins TRBV29-1 to TRBJ2-7; 9 bases map to TRBD1. This CDR3 spans 13 amino acids. Looked up from germline, CDR1 is SQVTM and CDR2 is ANQGSEA. Unmatched junction bases numbered 8, after V lost 6 bases and J lost 5 bases. The CDR3 region is CSVIGQGHDEQYF. DNA for the CDR3: TGCAGCGTCATCGGACAGGGGCACGACGAGCAGTACTTC.

The J gene is TRBJ1-6, the V gene TRBV10-3, with D uncertain. The CDR3 is made up of 13 amino acids. V lost 11 bases, J lost 8 bases, and 16 bases lay in between. Looked up from germline, CDR1 is ENHRY and CDR2 is SYGVKD. CDR3 in amino acids: CASADGRDSPLHF. In DNA, the CDR3 is TGTGCCTCGGCGGACGGGAGGGATTCACCCCTCCACTTT.

V usage is TRBV14 and J usage is TRBJ2-6; D possibly corresponds to TRBD2 (6 bases). CDR3 length: 16 amino acids. Trimming removed 0 bases from V and 2 bases from J, with 8 bases in between. CDR1 is SGHDN and CDR2 is FVKESK in the germline V gene. For the CDR3, the DNA is TGTGCCAGCAGCCAAGATTGGGGGGCTGGGGCCAACGTCCTGACTTTC. Translated, it gives CASSQDWGAGANVLTF.

The chain joins TRBV4-1 to TRBJ1-3; no clear D. The germline V and J ends were trimmed by 0 bases and 0 bases, with 9 bases remaining between them. This CDR3 comprises 16 residues. The V gene's germline CDR1 is MGHRA and CDR2 YSYEKL. The CDR3 nucleotides read TGCGCCAGCAGCCAAGATCCGGGGTCCTCTGGAAACACCATATATTTT. It is translated as CASSQDPGSSGNTIYF.

Only one count was recorded for this clone. The V gene is TRBV4-1, the J gene TRBJ1-6, with TRBD1 identical over 7 bases. CDR1 is MGHRA and CDR2 is YSYEKL in the germline V gene. After removal of 4 bases from V and 11 bases from J, the junction contained 11 bases not matched to a gene. The CDR3 covers 15 residues. The CDR3 sequence: CASSLITDRDPPLHF. DNA for the CDR3: TGCGCCAGCAGCCTAATTACAGACAGGGACCCACCCCTCCACTTT.

This clone rates as medium-sized. The chain combines TRBV6-6 with TRBJ2-7, with TRBD2 matching over 9 bases. Germline CDR1 and CDR2: MNHNY and SVGAGI (reference sequence). This CDR3 has 14 residues. Trimming cost V 4 bases and J 7 bases; bases outside gene matches: 8. The CDR3 protein is CASSLVTSGWEQYF. The CDR3, as DNA: TGTGCCAGCAGTTTGGTGACTAGCGGTTGGGAGCAGTACTTC.